This entry concerns a single T cell receptor beta chain. Its matching antigen is unknown. TCRdb used MiXCR to reprocess the 5' RACE reads, holding one entry per CDR3 protein. Here the sample spans approximately 430,000 distinct CDR3 sequences, 20% to 30% being singletons. The sample belongs to a study of T-cell memory formation after mild COVID-19. On the study more broadly: Largely donor-specific TCR clusters were found. Study findings and constraints: CD8+ contracting clones occupied EMRA, while CD4+ ones occupied mainly CM and EM. Memory sampled before infection contained some responding clones, suggesting cross-reactive memory joined. Whereas later expanders leaned CD4+, clones contracting day 15 to 85 showed a balanced CD4/CD8 makeup.

Per germline, CDR1 LGHDT and CDR2 YNNKEL (reference sequence). The CDR3 length is 13 residues. Trimming shortened V by 4 bases and J by 9 bases, and 13 bases separated the two germline ends. The receptor was isolated from an adult woman who had mild COVID-19 (a few samples of this study predate the infection). Cell type and time point are not known. This chain connects TRBV3-1 to TRBJ1-5; D is unclear. The material sequenced was PBMCs or a T cell subset sorted from them (not recorded which). CDR3 sequence (DNA): TGTGCCAGCAGCCTCACCGAACTCACGCCCCAGCATTTT. Protein: CASSLTELTPQHF.